What follows are 3 T cell receptor beta chains derived from one specimen sequenced in a study of T cell repertoires in cytomegalovirus infection (dated by TCRdb to the late 2010s). These receptors lack a known antigen. According to the study, the label for this sample's treatment or condition signals: in vitro stimulation with specific CMV peptide epitopes to enrich CMV-specific T cells. Reads for this sample came from an Illumina HiSeq 1500. TCRdb trimmed the raw reads at Q25, called clones with MiXCR and kept productive beta chains. Each record represents a unique CDR3 protein, reported with the most common genes and DNA among its rows. The sample contains some 940,000 distinct CDR3 sequences, approximately 31% of them found a single time. The top ten constitute 10% to 15% of the sample. The specimen was cultured CD8+ T cells from PBMCs, collected from culture after CMV antigen stimulation. Every receptor here comes from a human donor in good health (CMV status not recorded). Some clones in this sample may be carry-over from other donors' samples.

This clonotype turned up a few times. The rearrangement links TRBV4-3 to TRBJ1-6; D might be TRBD1 (6 bases). Germline V gene sequence: CDR1 LGHNA, CDR2 YSLEER. The CDR3 consists of 15 residues. Trimming removed 2 bases at V and 9 bases at J, with 14 bases between. The CDR3 nucleotides read TGCGCCAGCAGCCAAACGGGAAGAGGGGGTTCACCCCTCCACTTT. Encoded protein: CASSQTGRGGSPLHF.

V and J are TRBV7-2 and TRBJ2-2, with D maybe TRBD2 (5 bases). The germline V and J ends were trimmed by 4 bases and 5 bases, with 17 bases remaining between them. Germline V CDR1 and CDR2: SGHTA, FQGNSA. This CDR3 is built from 16 residues. The CDR3: CASSSPPLSVTGELFF. The CDR3 coding sequence is TGTGCCAGCAGCTCCCCCCCCCTTAGCGTAACCGGGGAGCTGTTTTTT.

The table lists this clonotype with a few counts. V and J are TRBV15 and TRBJ2-1; 9 nucleotides match TRBD2. The length of the CDR3 is 18 residues. Germline loops: CDR1 LNHNV, CDR2 YYDKDF (reference sequence). V was pared by 5 bases and J by 8 bases, with 19 bases of the junction left unmatched. The CDR3 region has the DNA TGTGCCACCAGCCCCGAGGTAGCGGGGGCTTCCTCGAGAGATGAGCAGTTCTTC. Protein product: CATSPEVAGASSRDEQFF. Full variable domain (remainder filled in from reference TRBV15 and TRBJ2-1): DAMVIQNPRYQVTQFGKPVTLSCSQTLNHNVMYWYQQKSSQAPKLLFHYYDKDFNNEADTPDNFQSRRPNTSFCFLDIRSPGLGDTAMYLCATSPEVAGASSRDEQFFGPGTRLTVL.